One sample yielded the 15 T cell receptor beta chains listed below, sequenced in a study of beta chain features in type 1 diabetes. The study, taken as a whole, reports: TCRB CDR3s from Type 1 diabetes patients were moderately but significantly shorter in all four CD4+ subsets.

The investigators reverse transcribed all of the isolated RNA, so they sequenced expressed TCRB transcripts. Repertoires were generated with immunoSEQ multiplex PCR, while TCRdb's copy carries only in-frame clones and drops some. Altogether 600,000 or so clones are present, over 12% being singletons, with the ten largest covering 0.035% to 0.045%. The antigens of these receptors remain unknown. Specimen: naive CD4+ T cells from blood. Receptor source: a man younger than 35 with type 1 diabetes.

This clone was observed a handful of times. The chain links TRBV4-2 to TRBJ1-2; unclear D gene. The V gene lost 3 bases and the J gene lost 0 bases, with 11 bases spanning the gap. Germline CDR1 is LGHNA and CDR2 is YNFKEQ. There are 15 residues in the CDR3. The CDR3 DNA is TGTGCCAGCAGCCACACCGGAGAAGCTAACTATGGCTACACCTTC. It encodes CASSHTGEANYGYTF.

This chain connects TRBV29-1 to TRBJ2-5; perhaps TRBD2 as D (5 bases). Germline V CDR1 and CDR2: SQVTM, ANQGSEA. This CDR3 contains 13 residues. The V end lost 7 bases, the J end lost 4 bases, and 16 bases lay between the germline ends. The CDR3, as DNA: TGCAGCGGTGCAACTAGAATTGGAGAGACCCAGTACTTC. Protein sequence: CSGATRIGETQYF.

The chain links TRBV9 to TRBJ2-2; D remains ambiguous. The germline V gene encodes CDR1 SGDLS and CDR2 YYNGEE. V was pared by 6 bases and J by 8 bases, with 11 bases between. The length of the CDR3 is 12 residues. The DNA of the CDR3 is TGTGCCAGCAAGAAGTTAGGAGGGGAGCTGTTTTTT. As protein: CASKKLGGELFF.

This clone was seen only a few times. V gene TRBV5-6 combines with J gene TRBJ2-5; the match to TRBD2 covers 7 bases. V shed 4 bases, J shed 0 bases, and the junction held 6 bases outside the gene matches. The CDR3 is 15 residues long. Germline CDR1 SGHDT, CDR2 YYEEEE. The CDR3 spells CASSGREWYQETQYF. The CDR3 DNA sequence: TGTGCCAGCAGCGGGAGGGAGTGGTACCAAGAGACCCAGTACTTC.

In this sample, this clone turned up a few times. The chain has TRBV29-1 and TRBJ2-1; tentative D call: TRBD1 (6 bases). Germline V CDR1 and CDR2: SQVTM, ANQGSEA. The CDR3 is 11 residues long. V gave up 4 bases and J gave up 12 bases, with 13 bases separating them. DNA for the CDR3: TGCAGCGTTGTGACAGGACGGCCGCAGTTCTTC. Amino acids: CSVVTGRPQFF.

V usage is TRBV11-2 and J usage is TRBJ2-5; D may be TRBD2 (7 bases). Germline CDR1 and CDR2: SGHAT and FQNNGV. V was shortened by 5 bases and J by 5 bases, with 18 bases between the two germline ends. The CDR3 has 15 residues. CDR3 protein: CASSPRGGGWETQYF. The CDR3 DNA reads TGTGCCAGCAGCCCCCGGGGCGGGGGCTGGGAGACCCAGTACTTC.

The V and J genes are TRBV4-1 and TRBJ2-5; a weak D match, TRBD1 (6 bases). Germline V gives CDR1 MGHRA, CDR2 YSYEKL. This CDR3 is built from 15 residues. V was shortened by 4 bases and J by 5 bases, with 17 bases between the two germline ends. The CDR3: CASSPGTIAVETQYF. The CDR3 DNA reads as TGCGCCAGCAGCCCCGGGACAATAGCCGTGGAGACCCAGTACTTC.

The sample holds a few counts of this clone. The V and J genes are TRBV13 and TRBJ2-7; D is uncertain. The CDR3 has 11 amino acids. Between the trimmed V and J ends, which lost 6 bases and 0 bases, there was a span of 3 bases. From germline, CDR1 is PRHDT and CDR2 FYEKMQ (reference sequence). CDR3 sequence: CASSISYEQYF. Written as DNA, the CDR3 is TGTGCCAGCAGTATCTCCTACGAGCAGTACTTC.

V and J are TRBV1 and TRBJ1-5; the D call of TRBD1 is as the table states it, not checked on the DNA. TRBV1 is a recognized pseudogene. The CDR3 length is 14 residues. The CDR3 region has the DNA TGCACCAGCAGCCCCCAGGGGCCGGACCAGCCCCAGCATTTT. Translated, it gives CTSSPQGPDQPQHF.

V is TRBV6-6 and J is TRBJ2-3; D unresolved. Germline V gene data show CDR1 as MNHNY and CDR2 as SVGAGI (reference sequence). There are 14 residues in the CDR3. Trimming pared 5 bases from V and 1 base from J, leaving 10 bases between. CDR3: CASSGPSGTDTQYF. The CDR3 DNA sequence: TGTGCCAGCAGTGGCCCCTCTGGCACAGATACGCAGTATTTT.

The gene calls are TRBV30 and TRBJ2-7, with D perhaps matching TRBD1 (5 bases). CDR3 length: 11 residues. The V gene lost 5 bases and the J gene lost 3 bases, with 8 bases spanning the gap. The V gene's germline CDR1 is GTSNPN and CDR2 SVGIG (reference sequence). Here the CDR3 reads CAWGRDYEQYF. CDR3 in DNA: TGTGCCTGGGGCAGGGACTACGAGCAGTACTTC.

J is TRBJ2-3 and V is TRBV9, with 12 bases aligning to TRBD1. The germline V gene encodes CDR1 SGDLS and CDR2 YYNGEE. The V segment lost 4 bases and the J segment 7 bases; nucleotides outside the gene matches: 7. This CDR3 region has 15 residues. Here the CDR3 reads CASSTRDRGLNTQYF. The CDR3 bases are TGTGCCAGCAGCACCCGGGACAGGGGGCTAAATACGCAGTATTTT.

This clone was seen more than once but under ten times. The DNA for the CDR3 is TGTGCCAGCAGTAACGTCAGGGCTGGAAACACCATATATTTT. Its translation: CASSNVRAGNTIYF. This rearrangement joins TRBV25-1 to TRBJ1-3; D possibly corresponds to TRBD1 (5 bases). Germline V lookup: CDR1 MGHDK, CDR2 SYGVNS. The CDR3 extends over 14 amino acids. V dropped 5 bases and J dropped 2 bases, with 10 bases sitting between them.

V usage is TRBV6-5 and J usage is TRBJ2-5; no clear D gene. The CDR3 is made up of 11 amino acids. Germline V gene data show CDR1 as MNHEY and CDR2 as SVGAGI. Trimming shortened V by 10 bases and J by 3 bases, and 9 bases separated the two germline ends. The CDR3 bases are TGTGCCACCAGCCTAAAAGAGACCCAGTACTTC. The encoded protein is CATSLKETQYF.

This clone appeared a few times. This chain links TRBV7-9 with TRBJ1-5; D may be TRBD1 (6 bases). Germline assignment: CDR1 SEHNR and CDR2 FQNEAQ (reference sequence). The CDR3 length is 16 residues. Trimming removed 10 bases at V and 1 base at J, with 20 bases between. The CDR3 DNA is TGTGCCACCCAGGGGAGCCCAACGGCAAGCAATCAGCCCCAGCATTTT. Protein sequence: CATQGSPTASNQPQHF.